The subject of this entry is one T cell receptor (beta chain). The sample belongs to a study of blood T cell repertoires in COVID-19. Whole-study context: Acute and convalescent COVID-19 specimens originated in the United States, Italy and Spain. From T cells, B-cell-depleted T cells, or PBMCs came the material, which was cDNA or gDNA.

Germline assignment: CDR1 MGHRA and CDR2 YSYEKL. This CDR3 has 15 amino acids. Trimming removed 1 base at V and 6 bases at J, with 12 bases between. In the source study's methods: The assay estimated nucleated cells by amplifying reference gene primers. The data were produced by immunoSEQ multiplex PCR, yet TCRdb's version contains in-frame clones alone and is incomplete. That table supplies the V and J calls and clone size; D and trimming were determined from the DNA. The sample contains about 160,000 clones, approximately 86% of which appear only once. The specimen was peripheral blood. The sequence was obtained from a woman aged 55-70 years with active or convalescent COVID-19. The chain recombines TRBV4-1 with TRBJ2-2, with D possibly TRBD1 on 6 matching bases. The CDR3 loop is CASSQVQGMAGELFF. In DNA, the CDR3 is TGCGCCAGCAGCCAAGTGCAGGGGATGGCCGGGGAGCTGTTTTTT.